This is a list of T cell receptor beta chains from one sample in a study of cytotoxic CD8 clonotypes in ibrutinib-treated CLL. Only in-frame clones appear in the TCRdb table, and some are missing; sequencing was by immunoSEQ multiplex PCR. The sample holds around 300,000 clones, around four fifths seen once. Sequencing used PBMCs, obtained before ibrutinib treatment. The receptors here all came from a human donor with chronic lymphocytic leukemia. Each CDR3 is given with its conserved first and last residue. The order of the fields is D gene, V gene, J gene, clone size, CDR3 DNA, CDR3 protein. D genes are given only for firm matches. A clone size is listed for some rows: how often the clone was seen (once, few, many), or a class if it is expanded.

-	TRBV6-4	TRBJ2-2	-	TGTGCCAGCAGGACGACAGGGAACACCGGGGAGCTGTTTTTT	CASRTTGNTGELFF
-	TRBV7-9	TRBJ2-1	-	TGTGCCAGCAGCCTCCCCGTGGGAGTCTTATACAATGAGCAGTTCTTC	CASSLPVGVLYNEQFF
-	TRBV5-6	TRBJ2-1	-	TGTGCCAGCAGCTTGAGCCGAGGTCCTTACAATGAGCAGTTCTTC	CASSLSRGPYNEQFF
TRBD2	TRBV7-3	TRBJ2-3	-	TGTGCCAGCAGCTTAGCGGGAGGGCTCGCCAATACGCAGTATTTT	CASSLAGGLANTQYF
-	TRBV5-1	TRBJ2-3	-	TGCGCCAGCAGCCCTGACACAGATACGCAGTATTTT	CASSPDTDTQYF
-	TRBV18	TRBJ1-2	-	TGTGCCAGCTCACCTCAGAATCCGCTAAACTATGGCTACACCTTC	CASSPQNPLNYGYTF
TRBD2	TRBV5-1	TRBJ2-7	-	TGCGCCAGCAGCTTGGATGGACTAGCGAGTTCCCCCGGGTCCTACGAGCAGTACTTC	CASSLDGLASSPGSYEQYF
-	TRBV15	TRBJ1-1	-	TGTGCCACCAGCAGAGCCGGGACGGATAACACTGAAGCTTTCTTT	CATSRAGTDNTEAFF
TRBD1	TRBV2	TRBJ1-4	-	TGTGCCAGCAGTGAGACAGGGCCCATCGAAAAACTGTTTTTT	CASSETGPIEKLFF
TRBD1	TRBV30	TRBJ2-1	-	TGTGCCTGGATTACGACAGGGGAAGAGCAGTTCTTC	CAWITTGEEQFF
-	TRBV6-5	TRBJ2-7	-	TGTGCCAGCAGTTTGGGACTTCACTACGAGCAGTACTTC	CASSLGLHYEQYF
TRBD1	TRBV9	TRBJ2-7	once	TGTGCCAGCAGCCTGGACAGGGGGAATACACAGTACTTC	CASSLDRGNTQYF
-	TRBV25-1	TRBJ2-6	once	TGTGCCAGCAGTGATTTCTCCCGATTTGACTCTGGGGCCAACGTCCTGACTTTC	CASSDFSRFDSGANVLTF
-	TRBV5-1	TRBJ2-7	few	TGCGCCAGCAGCGTTGGTGGCGGGTCCTACGAGCAGTACTTC	CASSVGGGSYEQYF
-	TRBV10-3	TRBJ1-2	-	TGTGCCATCATGACCAACTCCCTTGGCTACACCTTC	CAIMTNSLGYTF
-	TRBV19	TRBJ2-5	-	TGTGCCAGTCGGGACTTTGAGACCCAGTACTTC	CASRDFETQYF
-	TRBV7-2	TRBJ1-2	-	TGTGCCAGCAGTTCTCTCGCCGGGATCTATGGCTACACCTTC	CASSSLAGIYGYTF
TRBD1	TRBV28	TRBJ2-7	-	TGTGCCAGCAGCAGCCCGGGACAGGGGGCGGTCCACGAGCAGTACTTC	CASSSPGQGAVHEQYF
TRBD2	TRBV5-4	TRBJ2-3	-	TGTGCCAGCGTCGAAAGGGGAGGGGATACGCAGTATTTT	CASVERGGDTQYF
-	TRBV9	TRBJ2-3	-	TGTGCCAGCAGCGTAGCTAGGACCCCAGATACGCAGTATTTT	CASSVARTPDTQYF
-	TRBV5-1	TRBJ2-2	-	TGCGCCAGCAGCTTGCGCTCCAGGAGGGCCGGGGAGCTGTTTTTT	CASSLRSRRAGELFF
-	TRBV9	TRBJ2-7	-	TGTGCCAGCAGCGAAAGCGGTGCGGGACTTTACGAGCAGTACTTC	CASSESGAGLYEQYF
TRBD2	TRBV15	TRBJ2-5	-	TGTGCCACCAGCAGAAATCGGGGGGAAGAGACCCAGTACTTC	CATSRNRGEETQYF
-	TRBV9	TRBJ2-5	-	TGTGCCAGCAGCGTAGTTGGCAACCAAGAGACCCAGTACTTC	CASSVVGNQETQYF
-	TRBV4-2	TRBJ1-5	few	TGTGCCAGCAGCCAATATGACAGTAGCAATCAGCCCCAGCATTTT	CASSQYDSSNQPQHF
-	TRBV5-1	TRBJ1-1	-	TGCGCCAGCAGACCTCGGCAGAACACTGAAGCTTTCTTT	CASRPRQNTEAFF
-	TRBV30	TRBJ1-2	-	TGTGCCTGGTCCCGGGGGTCAGGGTGGAAAGAGCGGCGAGGCTACACCTTC	CAWSRGSGWKERRGYTF
-	TRBV7-2	TRBJ2-1	-	TGTGCCAGCAGCTTAGATTCAAGTGGTAGGGAGCAGTTCTTC	CASSLDSSGREQFF
TRBD2	TRBV5-6	TRBJ2-5	-	TGTGCCAGCAGCCCCGGGACTAGCGTGGCCCAGTACTTC	CASSPGTSVAQYF
TRBD2	TRBV27	TRBJ2-7	-	TGTGCCAGCAGTTTATGGGGACTAGCGGGGGCCTACGAGCAGTACTTC	CASSLWGLAGAYEQYF
-	TRBV4-1	TRBJ1-2	-	TGCGCCAGCAGCCAAGAGGGCAGGGCGGTCTATGGCTACACCTTC	CASSQEGRAVYGYTF
-	TRBV15	TRBJ1-4	-	TGTGCCACCAGCATAGTATCGGGATATAATGAAAAACTGTTTTTT	CATSIVSGYNEKLFF
TRBD2	TRBV5-4	TRBJ2-1	-	TGTGCCAGCAGCCGAGGACTAGCGGGATCCCTATTCAATGAGCAGTTCTTC	CASSRGLAGSLFNEQFF
TRBD2	TRBV30	TRBJ2-1	-	TGTGCCACTGGACTAGCGGGAGGGCCATATGAGCAGTTCTTC	CATGLAGGPYEQFF
-	TRBV30	TRBJ2-3	-	TGTGCCTGGATGGCCGGAAACACAGATACGCAGTATTTT	CAWMAGNTDTQYF
TRBD1	TRBV30	TRBJ1-2	-	TGTGCCTGGAGCAAAGACAGGGTTGTTATCTATGGCTACACCTTC	CAWSKDRVVIYGYTF
-	TRBV15	TRBJ2-3	-	TGTGCCACCAGCAGAGACGTCCTACAATCGGGGGATACGCAGTATTTT	CATSRDVLQSGDTQYF
-	TRBV13	TRBJ2-7	-	TGTGCCAGCAGCCCCCGGGACCCAGGCTCCTACGAGCAGTACTTC	CASSPRDPGSYEQYF
-	TRBV2	TRBJ1-1	-	TGTGCCAGCACTCCGGACTGGAACACTGAAGCTTTCTTT	CASTPDWNTEAFF
-	TRBV25-1	TRBJ2-7	-	TGTGCCAGCAGTGAATCAGTGGACGGATTCTCCTACGAGCAGTACTTC	CASSESVDGFSYEQYF
-	TRBV30	TRBJ2-7	-	TGTGCCTGGAGTTCCCCTACAGGGTTCTACGAGCAGTACTTC	CAWSSPTGFYEQYF
-	TRBV2	TRBJ2-3	-	TGTGCCAGCAGTGTGACAGAAGGGCCAGATACGCAGTATTTT	CASSVTEGPDTQYF
-	TRBV4-3	TRBJ2-7	-	TGCGCCAGCAGCCAAGATAGGGCAGGGGCGACCTACGAGCAGTACTTC	CASSQDRAGATYEQYF
TRBD1	TRBV29-1	TRBJ1-2	-	TGCAGCGTTGAAAGTAAGACAGGGGTTAACTATGGCTACACCTTC	CSVESKTGVNYGYTF
-	TRBV5-1	TRBJ2-7	-	TGCGCCAGCAGCCTATCTAGCGCGTTCTCCTACGAGCAGTACTTC	CASSLSSAFSYEQYF
TRBD2	TRBV6-5	TRBJ2-1	-	TGTGCCAGCAGTTTGGTGGCGGGAGTCTCCTACAATGAGCAGTTCTTC	CASSLVAGVSYNEQFF
-	TRBV2	TRBJ2-3	few	TGTGCCAGCAGTGAAGACCTAGCAGATACGCAGTATTTT	CASSEDLADTQYF
-	TRBV7-9	TRBJ2-5	-	TGTGCCAGCAGCAACTCGGGCGAGACCCAGTACTTC	CASSNSGETQYF
TRBD2	TRBV10-3	TRBJ2-1	-	TGTGCCATCAGAGGACTAGCGGGAGCTGCCGAGCAGTTCTTC	CAIRGLAGAAEQFF
-	TRBV5-6	TRBJ1-5	-	TGTGCCAGCAGCTTGGACGGGGGCGCTCAGCCCCAGCATTTT	CASSLDGGAQPQHF
-	TRBV28	TRBJ2-3	-	TGTGCCAGCTGGGGGGAACCAGATACGCAGTATTTT	CASWGEPDTQYF
TRBD2	TRBV15	TRBJ2-1	-	TGTGCCACCAGTACGGCGGGAGGGGGAGAATACAATGAGCAGTTCTTC	CATSTAGGGEYNEQFF
-	TRBV29-1	TRBJ1-1	-	TGCAGCGTTGGGGCAGGGAGGTCTCGTGAAGCTTTCTTT	CSVGAGRSREAFF
TRBD1	TRBV30	TRBJ1-3	-	TGTGCCTGGAGTGCGGACCGGGACAGTCACTTCTCTGGAAACACCATATATTTT	CAWSADRDSHFSGNTIYF
-	TRBV11-2	TRBJ2-7	-	TGTGCCAGCAGCTGGAGCGACAGCCGCAACTACGAGCAGTACTTC	CASSWSDSRNYEQYF
-	TRBV5-1	TRBJ1-2	-	TGCGCCAGCAGCTACAGGACAGATGGCTACACCTTC	CASSYRTDGYTF
TRBD1	TRBV7-9	TRBJ1-2	-	TGTGCATCTGGGACAGGGGATGGCTACACCTTC	CASGTGDGYTF